The entry that follows covers one T cell receptor beta chain sequence. Its antigen remains unidentified. This entry belongs to a study of beta chain features in type 1 diabetes. The whole isolated RNA underwent reverse transcription, so sequencing captured expressed TCRB transcripts. Assay used: immunoSEQ multiplex PCR; TCRdb lists only in-frame clones, some missing. The sample records approximately 330,000 clones, roughly 11% being singletons. Deletions cut 3 bases from V and 6 bases from J, with 21 bases between. Germline V gene lookup returns CDR1 SEHNR and CDR2 FQNEAQ (reference sequence). CDR3 length: 17 amino acids. Whole-study results and caveats: In patients and controls equally, PCR might favor templates that are shorter.

The chain combines TRBV7-9 with TRBJ2-1, with D perhaps matching TRBD2 (7 bases). Specimen: naive CD4+ T cells from blood. This TCR derives from a woman in her twenties or thirties in good health. The CDR3 DNA is TGTGCCAGCAGCTTGGGGGCCCAGCGGGATCTGGGCAATGAGCAGTTCTTC. Its protein product is CASSLGAQRDLGNEQFF. Variable domain in full (rest from reference TRBV7-9 and TRBJ2-1): DTGVSQNPRHKITKRGQNVTFRCDPISEHNRLYWYRQTLGQGPEFLTYFQNEAQLEKSRLLSDRFSAERPKGSFSTLEIQRTEQGDSAMYLCASSLGAQRDLGNEQFFGPGTRLTVL.